This T cell receptor (beta chain) was sequenced for a study of blood T cell repertoires in COVID-19. Overall study context: Spain, Italy and the United States supplied samples that represented acute and convalescent COVID-19. In each case, the material was cDNA or gDNA derived from T cells, B-cell-depleted T cells, or PBMCs.

CDR3 length: 15 amino acids. The ends lost 3 bases at V and 1 base at J; junction bases unmatched: 7. CDR1 and CDR2 from the germline V gene are DFQATT and SNEGSKA (reference sequence). Per the original data handling: From reference gene primer amplification, estimates of nucleated cell counts were derived. TCRdb's copy holds only in-frame clones and misses some; the assay was immunoSEQ multiplex PCR. Clone size and V and J calls were adopted from that table, with D and trimming inferred from the DNA. The sample lists approximately 180,000 clones; approximately 85% were seen once. This clone was picked up many times.

The receptor's source is a human donor with active or convalescent COVID-19. The donor label of this sample is uncertain. The sequenced sample consisted of peripheral blood. The chain uses TRBV20-1 and TRBJ2-3; 7 bases match TRBD2. The CDR3 nucleotides are TGCAGTGCTAGTCTGCGCCTAGCGGGCACAGATACGCAGTATTTT. Its translation is CSASLRLAGTDTQYF.